A selection of T cell receptor beta chains follows, all from one sample in a study of T cell repertoires in cytomegalovirus infection. TCRdb processed the reads anew with MiXCR; each CDR3 protein has one entry. The table includes about a million distinct CDR3 sequences, around 30% detected once. What these receptors recognize is not known. The specimen was cultured CD8+ T cells from PBMCs, collected from culture after CMV antigen stimulation. These receptors came from a human donor in good health (CMV status not recorded). Some clones in this sample may be carry-over from other donors' samples. Each CDR3 is given without its conserved first and last residue.

ASSYDGRITDTQY,TRBJ2-3,TRBV6-2/TRBV6-3
ASSSDASSYNSPLH,TRBJ1-6,TRBV7-6
ASSRTGGLARDTEAF,TRBJ1-1,TRBV7-9
ASTKTGKAKNIQY,TRBJ2-4,TRBV27
ASSDRDLLGYT,TRBJ1-2,TRBV7-2
ASSPDRGWSIQY,TRBJ2-4,TRBV7-2
ASSSGYANTEAF,TRBJ1-1,TRBV6-6
ASSHPGPGRTGELF,TRBJ2-2,TRBV4-1
ASSLALVGEAF,TRBJ1-1,TRBV12-3/TRBV12-4
ASSSPEDRYYDYT,TRBJ1-2,TRBV7-9
ASSLAGAEDTQY,TRBJ2-3,TRBV7-8
ASSPQGPQKDTQY,TRBJ2-3,TRBV6-2/TRBV6-3
SACTGTSGGVQETQY,TRBJ2-5,TRBV20-1
ASSPSYGGSNQPQH,TRBJ1-5,TRBV7-2
ATSDKDNYGYT,TRBJ1-2,TRBV24-1
ASSFLRDEAF,TRBJ1-1,TRBV12-3/TRBV12-4
ASSQVALQGGDTQY,TRBJ2-3,TRBV4-1
ASSSDRGMTDTQY,TRBJ2-3,TRBV12-3/TRBV12-4
ASSLLGGSRYGYT,TRBJ1-2,TRBV27
ASSEGNNQPQH,TRBJ1-5,TRBV6-1
ASSARRTSGGGGEAF,TRBJ1-1,TRBV19
ASSSNGGYT,TRBJ1-2,TRBV27
ASSAHTMEDYEQY,TRBJ2-7,TRBV2
SVDGRNEQF,TRBJ2-1,TRBV29-1
ASSQRPSGGNEQF,TRBJ2-1,TRBV4-2
ASSRGTGHSYNEQF,TRBJ2-1,TRBV19